These 26 T cell receptor beta chains were all obtained from the same sample, sequenced in a study of graft-versus-host responses after intestinal transplantation. Which antigens these TCRs recognize remains unknown. Generated by immunoSEQ multiplex PCR, the TCRdb table keeps only in-frame clones and is missing some. The repertoire holds 85,000 to 90,000 clones, with about 91% as singletons. The sequencing used unstimulated CD4+ T cells sorted from spleen or lymph node cells, collected before transplant. All receptors derive from a human donor who was the organ donor for an intestinal transplant.

The rearrangement links TRBV28 to TRBJ2-5; D possibly corresponds to TRBD2 (7 bases). With the DNA end fitting TRBJ2-7 better, the J assignment may be wrong. Germline V gene data show CDR1 as MDHEN and CDR2 as SYDVKM. The CDR3 is 16 amino acids. CDR3 loop: CASSPTGGRHGYEQYF. The CDR3, as DNA: TGTGCCAGCAGCCCGACCGGGGGGCGCCACGGTTACGAGCAGTACTTC.

The V gene is TRBV4-2, the J gene TRBJ2-7, with D unclear. CDR3 length: 9 residues. V was cut by 4 bases and J by 12 bases, with 7 bases left in between. Germline V lookup: CDR1 LGHNA, CDR2 YNFKEQ. The CDR3 here is CASSPAGYF. CDR3 coding DNA: TGTGCCAGCAGCCCAGCAGGGTACTTC.

The chain couples TRBV5-6 to TRBJ2-5; D is uncertain. Germline CDR1 is SGHDT and CDR2 is YYEEEE. CDR3 length: 15 amino acids. V was pared by 6 bases and J by 1 base, with 16 bases between. CDR3 sequence: CASNPTGRPQETQYF. The CDR3 DNA sequence: TGTGCCAGCAATCCCACCGGTCGTCCCCAAGAGACCCAGTACTTC.

The chain joins TRBV10-3 to TRBJ2-3; 10 nucleotides agree with TRBD2. The CDR3 runs 15 residues. The ends lost 3 bases at V and 3 bases at J; junction bases unmatched: 3. Germline values: CDR1 ENHRY, CDR2 SYGVKD. CDR3 in DNA: TGTGCCATCAGTGAACTAGCGGGGATGACAGATACGCAGTATTTT. Its translation is CAISELAGMTDTQYF.

CDR3 coding DNA: TGCAGCGTTGCTGTTCGCGGGAGGAGGGACAATGAGCAGTTCTTC. This codes for CSVAVRGRRDNEQFF. This sequence joins TRBV29-1 and TRBJ2-1; 8 bases match TRBD2. V shed 4 bases and J 5 bases; nucleotides not matched to a gene: 10. The germline CDR1 and CDR2 sequences are SQVTM and ANQGSEA. This CDR3 comprises 15 residues.

CDR3: CASSDLQEAFF. The CDR3 region has the DNA TGTGCCAGCAGTGATCTTCAGGAAGCTTTCTTT. The gene calls are TRBV6-1 and TRBJ1-1; no firm D call. Trimming stripped 3 bases from V and 8 bases from J, with 7 bases between. The V gene's germline CDR1 is MNHNS and CDR2 SASEGT. The CDR3 has 11 residues.

This clone was found once. V is TRBV11-2 and J is TRBJ1-2; D gene ambiguous. Germline V CDR1 and CDR2: SGHAT, FQNNGV. The CDR3 is 15 amino acids. The V end lost 0 bases, the J end lost 4 bases, and 12 bases lay between the germline ends. The CDR3 bases are TGTGCCAGCAGCTTAGATCTAGCAGTTACCTATGGCTACACCTTC. Amino acid sequence: CASSLDLAVTYGYTF. Together with reference TRBV11-2 and TRBJ1-2, the CDR3 gives the full variable domain: EAGVAQSPRYKIIEKRQSVAFWCNPISGHATLYWYQQILGQGPKLLIQFQNNGVVDDSQLPKDRFSAERLKGVDSTLKIQPAKLEDSAVYLCASSLDLAVTYGYTFGSGTRLTVV.

V gene TRBV6-5 combines with J gene TRBJ2-5; TRBD1 might be the D (5 bases). Trimming pared 2 bases from V and 1 base from J, leaving 8 bases between. Germline CDR1 MNHEY, CDR2 SVGAGI. CDR3 length: 14 amino acids. The CDR3 loop reads CASSYKGIQETQYF. The CDR3, as DNA: TGTGCCAGCAGTTACAAGGGGATCCAAGAGACCCAGTACTTC.

V gene TRBV10-1 combines with J gene TRBJ2-1, with D perhaps TRBD1 (6 bases). CDR3 length: 13 residues. With 5 bases removed from V and 6 bases from J, the gap between germline ends came to 11 bases. The germline CDR1 and CDR2 sequences are WNHNN and SYGVQD (reference sequence). CDR3: CASSPGQINEQFF. The CDR3 coding sequence is TGCGCCAGCAGTCCGGGACAAATCAATGAGCAGTTCTTC.

The genes are TRBV12-5 and TRBJ2-1; 12 bases are shared with TRBD2. This CDR3 region has 15 residues. Trimming took 5 bases from V and 4 from J; bases not matched to a gene: 3. CDR1 is LGHNT, CDR2 FRNRAP, per germline. CDR3 in DNA: TGTGCTAGTGGTCTAGCGGGGGGGGGATACAATGAGCAGTTCTTC. This gives the protein CASGLAGGGYNEQFF.

The genes are TRBV5-1 and TRBJ2-1; TRBD2 might be the D (5 bases). This CDR3 comprises 12 residues. Per the germline V gene, CDR1 is SGHRS and CDR2 is YFSETQ. V lost 4 bases, J lost 6 bases, and 8 bases lay in between. The CDR3 nucleotides are TGCGCCAGCAGCCGGAGGTTCAATGAGCAGTTCTTC. This codes for CASSRRFNEQFF.

The chain links TRBV4-1 to TRBJ2-2, with TRBD2 matching over 11 bases. Per the germline V gene, CDR1 is MGHRA and CDR2 is YSYEKL. The V gene end was trimmed by 5 bases and the J gene end by 4 bases; junction bases not matched to a gene: 3. CDR3 length: 15 amino acids. In DNA form, the CDR3 reads TGCGCCAGCAGCTCTAGCGGGAGGATCACCGGGGAGCTGTTTTTT. It yields the protein CASSSSGRITGELFF.

V and J are TRBV30 and TRBJ2-1, with 7 bases lining up with TRBD1. Germline values: CDR1 GTSNPN, CDR2 SVGIG (reference sequence). CDR3 length equals 14 residues. The V segment lost 5 bases and the J segment 0 bases; nucleotides outside the gene matches: 4. For the CDR3, the DNA is TGTGCCTGGCCGGGACAGCCCTCCTACAATGAGCAGTTCTTC. Residues: CAWPGQPSYNEQFF. Supplemented by reference TRBV30 and TRBJ2-1, the full variable domain reads SQTIHQWPATLVQPVGSPLSLECTVEGTSNPNLYWYRQAAGRGLQLLFYSVGIGQISSEVPQNLSASRPQDRQFILSSKKLLLSDSGFYLCAWPGQPSYNEQFFGPGTRLTVL.

This clone was seen more than once but under ten times. This chain connects TRBV6-5 to TRBJ1-3; TRBD1 agrees at 7 bases. Per germline, CDR1 MNHEY and CDR2 SVGAGI. There are 16 residues in the CDR3. V lost 4 bases to trimming and J lost 4 bases; unmatched junction nucleotides: 10. CDR3: CASSSGTDLDGNTIYF. The DNA of the CDR3 is TGTGCCAGCAGTTCCGGGACAGACTTGGACGGAAACACCATATATTTT.

V usage is TRBV5-1 and J usage is TRBJ2-7, with 11 bases lining up with TRBD1. The CDR3 is 16 amino acids. V gave up 4 bases and J gave up 3 bases; unmatched junction bases: 9. Germline assignment: CDR1 SGHRS and CDR2 YFSETQ. The CDR3 protein is CASSGGSGTGGYEQYF. The CDR3 coding sequence is TGCGCCAGCAGCGGGGGCTCCGGGACAGGGGGCTACGAGCAGTACTTC.

The CDR3 reads CAWTPAFWAKNIQYF. The CDR3 bases are TGTGCCTGGACCCCAGCGTTCTGGGCCAAAAACATTCAGTACTTC. The chain couples TRBV30 to TRBJ2-4; D gene unclear. This CDR3 has 15 amino acids. Per germline, CDR1 GTSNPN and CDR2 SVGIG (reference sequence). Trimming pared 4 bases from V and 1 base from J, leaving 14 bases between.

The count of this clone is one. The genes are TRBV11-1 and TRBJ2-5, with 11 bases that match TRBD2. The J segment lost 9 bases and the V segment lost 0 bases, leaving 6 bases of the junction unmatched. Germline values: CDR1 SGHAT, CDR2 FQDESV (reference sequence). The CDR3 extends over 15 amino acids. The DNA of the CDR3 is TGTGCCAGCAGCTTAGCGGCGACTAGCGGGGTGTCCCAGTACTTC. This codes for CASSLAATSGVSQYF. Using reference TRBV11-1 and TRBJ2-5 for the parts outside the CDR3, the full variable domain is EAEVAQSPRYKITEKSQAVAFWCDPISGHATLYWYRQILGQGPELLVQFQDESVVDDSQLPKDRFSAERLKGVDSTLKIQPAELGDSAMYLCASSLAATSGVSQYFGPGTRLLVL.

The V and J genes are TRBV11-3 and TRBJ2-1; D perhaps matches TRBD1 (6 bases). Germline V CDR1 and CDR2: SGHNT, YENEEA. The CDR3 sequence is 14 residues long. Trimming shortened V by 5 bases and J by 8 bases, and 16 bases separated the two germline ends. The CDR3 DNA follows: TGTGCCAGCAGCCTTAACAGGGATCGCGATGAGCAGTTCTTC. Amino acid sequence: CASSLNRDRDEQFF.

This rearrangement joins TRBV20-1 to TRBJ2-7; D is ambiguous. The CDR3 covers 11 residues. V lost 3 bases to trimming and J lost 7 bases, with 10 bases between them. Germline assignment: CDR1 DFQATT and CDR2 SNEGSKA (reference sequence). CDR3 sequence: CSASTYSEQYF. CDR3 sequence (DNA): TGCAGTGCTAGTACCTATTCTGAGCAGTACTTC.

The chain has TRBV4-2 and TRBJ2-7; TRBD2 aligns across 13 bases. Trimming took 1 base from V and 7 from J; bases not matched to a gene: 7. The CDR3 totals 16 residues. Germline CDR1 LGHNA, CDR2 YNFKEQ. The CDR3 nucleotides read TGTGCCAGCAGCCAAGGAGCGGGACTAGCGGGGCGGGAGCAGTACTTC. Amino acids: CASSQGAGLAGREQYF.

This chain joins TRBV7-9 and TRBJ2-5, with D possibly being TRBD2 (6 bases). There are 16 residues in the CDR3. V was trimmed by 3 bases and J by 3 bases, leaving 17 bases between them. Germline V gene data show CDR1 as SEHNR and CDR2 as FQNEAQ (reference sequence). This CDR3 reads CASSFGAGLDEETQYF. The CDR3 DNA follows: TGTGCCAGCAGCTTTGGCGCGGGGCTCGACGAAGAGACCCAGTACTTC.

The rearrangement links TRBV10-3 to TRBJ1-1; D might be TRBD1 (5 bases). The V gene's germline CDR1 is ENHRY and CDR2 SYGVKD. V was pared by 0 bases and J by 5 bases, with 13 bases between. The CDR3 loop spans 15 amino acids. The CDR3 sequence is CAISESRREGTEAFF. The CDR3 DNA follows: TGTGCCATCAGTGAGTCTCGGAGGGAGGGGACTGAAGCTTTCTTT.

This chain joins TRBV6-5 and TRBJ1-2; 7 bases fit TRBD1. J lost 8 bases, V lost 2 bases, and 11 bases had no gene match. The germline V gene has CDR1 MNHEY and CDR2 SVGAGI. The CDR3 runs to 15 residues. CDR3 DNA: TGTGCCAGCAGTTACGAAGCAGGGGGTTCGGGAGGCTACACCTTC. It is translated as CASSYEAGGSGGYTF.

V gene TRBV5-1 combines with J gene TRBJ2-1; 7 nucleotides align to TRBD2. CDR1 and CDR2 from the germline V gene are SGHRS and YFSETQ. V trimming: 4 bases; J trimming: 2 bases; junction bases outside the gene matches: 6. This CDR3 spans 15 amino acids. CDR3 sequence reads: CASSIIAGAYNEQFF. The CDR3 region has the DNA TGCGCCAGCAGCATTATAGCGGGCGCCTACAATGAGCAGTTCTTC.

J is TRBJ2-1 and V is TRBV9, with TRBD1 matching 10 bases. CDR1 SGDLS and CDR2 YYNGEE come from the germline V gene. The CDR3 spans 15 residues. The V gene end was trimmed by 3 bases and the J gene end by 8 bases; junction bases not matched to a gene: 8. This CDR3 reads CASSEGTGVVDEQFF. For the CDR3, the DNA is TGTGCCAGCAGCGAAGGGACAGGGGTCGTCGATGAGCAGTTCTTC.

The rearrangement joins TRBV5-8 to TRBJ1-2; the D gene is possibly TRBD1 (6 bases). Trimming removed 1 base from V and 7 bases from J, with 14 bases in between. This CDR3 has 14 residues. Germline CDR1 is SGHTS and CDR2 is YDEGEE. CDR3 in amino acids: CASSLSAGVTGYTF. CDR3 nucleotide sequence: TGTGCCAGCAGCTTGTCGGCAGGGGTGACTGGCTACACCTTC.